Sequencing of this T cell receptor beta chain was carried out in a study of cytomegalovirus exposure and HLA in healthy donors. The CDR3 runs to 15 residues. V lost 3 bases and J lost 1; bases outside the gene matches: 2. Germline V lookup: CDR1 ENHRY, CDR2 SYGVKD. Study conclusions and caveats: Analyzed later, most CMV-associated TCR beta chains appeared HLA-restricted. Reported findings show TCR beta sequences accurately forecast HLA-A and HLA-B alleles in most subjects.

13 Jbeta primers and 60 Vbeta primers were used for the PCR. Profiling relied on immunoSEQ multiplex PCR, and the TCRdb table lists in-frame clones only, not all of them. The sample records about 150,000 clones, more than 75% being singletons. This clone has more than one count but fewer than ten. The antigen remains undetermined. The chain combines TRBV10-3 with TRBJ2-3, with 9 bases lining up with TRBD2. The sample consisted of PBMCs. The TCR originated in a man younger than 40 in good health and CMV-seropositive. The CDR3 is CAISDQREGTDTQYF. CDR3 bases: TGTGCCATCAGTGATCAGCGGGAGGGCACAGATACGCAGTATTTT.